The next 28 T cell receptor beta chains were all read from a single sample in a study of molecular identifiers for immune sequencing clone quantification. MiXCR, applied by TCRdb to the PCR reads, yields one record per CDR3 protein. The table has under 600,000 distinct CDR3 sequences, about 26% seen once. The material sequenced was naive CD8+ T cells from blood, with Jurkat cell RNA spiked in. The subset: FACS-sorted CD8+CD4-CCR7+CD45RA+ naive T cells. The receptors here all came from a human donor in good health. Some libraries in this study had Jurkat cell RNA spiked in.

The table lists this clonotype with a few counts. The chain uses TRBV24-1 and TRBJ1-1; TRBD1 is a possible D gene (5 bases). CDR1 and CDR2 from the germline V gene are KGHDR and SFDVKD. V gave up 2 bases and J gave up 9 bases, with 15 bases separating them. CDR3 size: 14 residues. CDR3 nucleotide sequence: TGTGCCACCAGTGATTCCCACTTGACAGAGCAAGCTTTCTTT. As protein: CATSDSHLTEQAFF.

The sample holds one count of this clonotype. The chain employs TRBV19 and TRBJ1-6; D is perhaps TRBD1 (5 bases). The CDR3 runs 14 residues. V gave up 5 bases and J gave up 7 bases, with 12 bases separating them. The V gene's germline CDR1 is LNHDA and CDR2 SQIVND (reference sequence). CDR3 in DNA: TGTGCCAGTAGTTCCCAGGGTCAAAATTCACCCCTCCACTTT. The encoded protein is CASSSQGQNSPLHF.

This clonotype has only a few counts. The chain links TRBV20-1 to TRBJ2-7; 14 nucleotides align to TRBD2. J gave up 2 bases and V 4 bases, and 16 bases lay outside the gene matches. Germline CDR1 DFQATT, CDR2 SNEGSKA (reference sequence). The CDR3 loop spans 19 amino acids. The CDR3 sequence is CSATTTGTSGRGDAYEQYF. The CDR3 coding sequence is TGCAGTGCTACAACAACCGGGACTAGCGGGAGAGGAGACGCCTACGAGCAGTACTTC.

The sample holds many counts of this clonotype. The genes are TRBV28 and TRBJ1-2, with no clear D. Trimming removed 6 bases at V and 1 base at J, with 15 bases between. The CDR3 consists of 15 residues. The germline CDR1 and CDR2 sequences are MDHEN and SYDVKM. CDR3 sequence: CASRYRARGNYGYTF. CDR3 nucleotides: TGTGCCAGCAGATACCGGGCCCGGGGTAACTATGGCTACACCTTC.

About this clonotype itself: This may be a read error, as it is one base from a much larger clone. The rearrangement links TRBV7-9 to TRBJ2-7; no firm D call. Per germline, CDR1 SEHNR and CDR2 FQNEAQ (reference sequence). Trimming removed 4 bases from V and 8 bases from J, with 12 bases in between. The CDR3 loop spans 12 amino acids. In DNA, the CDR3 is TGTGCCAGCAGCTACAGTGTTGGCAAGCAGTACTTC. Translated: CASSYSVGKQYF.

This sequence joins TRBV19 and TRBJ2-7; no reliable D call. Trimming removed 3 bases from V and 3 bases from J, with 12 bases in between. Germline V gene data show CDR1 as LNHDA and CDR2 as SQIVND (reference sequence). CDR3 size: 14 residues. The CDR3 is CASSIARKDYEQYF. CDR3 sequence (DNA): TGTGCCAGTAGTATCGCCAGGAAGGACTACGAGCAGTACTTC.

This chain joins TRBV2 and TRBJ1-5, with a possible D match to TRBD1 (5 bases). Trimming cost V 11 bases and J 4 bases, with 18 bases left between them. The CDR3 has 14 amino acids. Germline V gene data show CDR1 as SNHLY and CDR2 as FYNNEI. The CDR3 DNA reads as TGTGCCGCCAGAGAGACAGAGTCAAATCAGCCCCAGCATTTT. Amino acids: CAARETESNQPQHF.

This clonotype was detected only a few times. At one of its ends the junction is not consistent with the germline gene, which may arise from a read error. The V call is TRBV5-3, the J call TRBJ2-7; TRBD1 aligns across 9 bases. TRBV5-3 is flagged as an ORF with uncertain function. The CDR3 sequence is 15 residues long. The CDR3 region is CASSSRQGVPYEQYF. The CDR3 DNA is TGTGCCAGCAGCTCCCGACAGGGGGTTCCCTACGAGCAGTACTTC.

The rearrangement links TRBV27 to TRBJ2-2; the match to TRBD1 covers 7 bases. CDR3 length: 14 amino acids. J gave up 4 bases and V 10 bases, and 9 bases lay outside the gene matches. Per germline, CDR1 MNHEY and CDR2 SMNVEV (reference sequence). CDR3 residues: CATSRTGGTGELFF. The CDR3 nucleotides read TGTGCCACCTCCCGGACAGGCGGCACCGGGGAGCTGTTTTTT.

The chain couples TRBV20-1 to TRBJ2-7; D is perhaps TRBD1 (6 bases). Trimming shortened V by 0 bases and J by 6 bases, and 9 bases separated the two germline ends. The CDR3 totals 12 residues. Germline values: CDR1 DFQATT, CDR2 SNEGSKA (reference sequence). CDR3 loop: CSARDIGGEQYF. CDR3 coding DNA: TGCAGTGCTAGAGATATAGGGGGCGAGCAGTACTTC.

This chain uses TRBV5-6 with TRBJ2-7, with D possibly TRBD1 on 6 matching bases. The CDR3 has 13 amino acids. The ends were cut back, 7 bases at V and 4 bases at J, with 15 bases in the middle. CDR1 and CDR2 (germline): SGHDT, YYEEEE. CDR3 region: CASCWDNQYEQYF. CDR3 DNA sequence: TGTGCCAGCTGCTGGGACAACCAGTACGAGCAGTACTTC.

Notes on this clonotype: This may be a read error, as it is one base from a much larger clone. This CDR3 fails to terminate in the conserved phenylalanine or tryptophan, so it likely reflects a read error. J is TRBJ2-3 and V is TRBV30, with no clear D. V was cut by 7 bases and J by 3 bases, with 14 bases left in between. This CDR3 contains 13 residues. CDR1 is GTSNPN and CDR2 is SVGIG in the germline V gene (reference sequence). CDR3 residues: CASSPGWTDTQYL. The CDR3 coding sequence is TGTGCCTCCTCCCCCGGCTGGACAGATACGCAGTATCTT.

This clonotype was detected ten times or more. This chain connects TRBV6-2 or TRBV6-3 to TRBJ1-1; D is ambiguous. Trimming pared 5 bases from V and 1 base from J, leaving 5 bases between. Germline values: CDR1 MNHEY, CDR2 SVGEGT. This CDR3 has 12 amino acids. The CDR3 region has the DNA TGTGCCAGCAGTCGACGGAACACTGAAGCTTTCTTT. It translates to CASSRRNTEAFF.

In its sample, this clonotype was seen a few times. The gene calls are TRBV7-2 and TRBJ2-7; 8 nucleotides align to TRBD1. Germline CDR1 is SGHTA and CDR2 is FQGNSA. The trim removed 4 bases at V and 3 bases at J, leaving 20 bases unmatched. The CDR3 runs 19 residues. The DNA of the CDR3 is TGTGCCAGCAGCTCCAAGCCCGGACAGGGCGGCCTTGGTTACTACGAGCAGTACTTC. Amino acids: CASSSKPGQGGLGYYEQYF.

This clonotype was picked up many times. The chain uses TRBV20-1 and TRBJ1-5, with unresolved D. The CDR3 runs to 12 residues. Trimming shortened V by 0 bases and J by 5 bases, and 5 bases separated the two germline ends. The germline CDR1 and CDR2 sequences are DFQATT and SNEGSKA (reference sequence). This chain's CDR3 is CSAREVYQPQHF. As DNA, the CDR3 is TGCAGTGCTAGAGAGGTTTATCAGCCCCAGCATTTT.

This clonotype showed up just a few times. The rearrangement joins TRBV30 to TRBJ2-7, with 7 bases matching TRBD1. V gave up 0 bases and J gave up 3 bases; unmatched junction bases: 8. The germline V gene has CDR1 GTSNPN and CDR2 SVGIG (reference sequence). The CDR3 length is 15 residues. The CDR3 loop is CAWSVPTGVLYEQYF. CDR3 nucleotides: TGTGCCTGGAGTGTACCTACAGGGGTCCTCTACGAGCAGTACTTC.

There are a few counts of this clonotype. CDR3 in amino acids: CASWDRGFDTEAFF. The CDR3 coding sequence is TGTGCCAGCTGGGACAGGGGGTTTGACACTGAAGCTTTCTTT. The genes are TRBV27 and TRBJ1-1, with TRBD1 matching 11 bases. J was trimmed by 3 bases and V by 8 bases; bases with no gene match: 5. This CDR3 has 14 residues. CDR1 is MNHEY, CDR2 SMNVEV, per germline (reference sequence).

For this clonotype: A much bigger clone sits one base away, suggesting this may be a read error. No conserved phenylalanine or tryptophan is present at the end of the CDR3, so a read error is the likely explanation. The chain carries TRBV29-1 and TRBJ1-1; 7 bases line up with TRBD1. The CDR3 is 14 residues long. V lost 6 bases to trimming and J lost 3 bases; unmatched junction nucleotides: 10. Germline V gene sequence: CDR1 SQVTM, CDR2 ANQGSEA. This CDR3 is CSVLDRDSYTEAFL. DNA for the CDR3: TGCAGCGTCCTAGACAGGGATTCGTACACTGAAGCTTTCCTT.

This clonotype occurred many times. The chain is built from TRBV5-4 and TRBJ2-5, with D perhaps assigned TRBD1 or TRBD2 (5 bases each). V gave up 0 bases and J gave up 4 bases, with 10 bases separating them. CDR1 is SGHNT and CDR2 is YYREEE in the germline V gene (reference sequence). This CDR3 spans 14 amino acids. CDR3 in DNA: TGTGCCAGCAGCTTGGAGGGGAGTGGAGAGACCCAGTACTTC. Protein: CASSLEGSGETQYF.

This clonotype was seen a few times. This rearrangement joins TRBV9 to TRBJ2-2, with D possibly being TRBD1 (7 bases). Per germline, CDR1 SGDLS and CDR2 YYNGEE. V was clipped by 0 bases and J by 6 bases, with 12 bases between them. The CDR3 totals 15 residues. The CDR3 DNA sequence: TGTGCCAGCAGCGTAGATCAGGGGGAGGCCGGGGAGCTGTTTTTT. Its protein product is CASSVDQGEAGELFF.

Of note for this clonotype: A much larger clone sits a single nucleotide away, making a read error possible. The CDR3 coding sequence is TGTGCCAGCAGTTTAAGTGGTCCGAAGGTGACTAAAGCTTTCTTT. Translated, it gives CASSLSGPKVTKAFF. This chain joins TRBV12-3 or TRBV12-4 and TRBJ1-1; D unresolved. V lost 2 bases and J lost 9, with 19 bases in between. The CDR3 totals 15 residues.

The CDR3 DNA follows: TGTGCCAGTAGTATCGCCAGACTATATGGCTACACCTTC. As protein: CASSIARLYGYTF. The chain links TRBV19 to TRBJ1-2; no reliable D call. CDR3 length equals 13 residues. V was shortened by 3 bases and J by 5 bases, with 10 bases between the two germline ends. CDR1 LNHDA and CDR2 SQIVND come from the germline V gene (reference sequence). Using reference TRBV19 and TRBJ1-2 for the parts outside the CDR3, the full variable domain is DGGITQSPKYLFRKEGQNVTLSCEQNLNHDAMYWYRQDPGQGLRLIYYSQIVNDFQKGDIAEGYSVSREKKESFPLTVTSAQKNPTAFYLCASSIARLYGYTFGSGTRLTVV.

V and J are TRBV5-1 and TRBJ2-7, with TRBD2 matching 7 bases. The V and J ends lost 2 bases and 3 bases, in that order; junction bases with no gene match: 11. Germline CDR1 SGHRS, CDR2 YFSETQ. This CDR3 has 16 residues. The CDR3: CASSFGLVGYGYEQYF. DNA of the CDR3: TGCGCCAGCAGCTTTGGACTAGTGGGATACGGCTACGAGCAGTACTTC.

In its sample, this clonotype was seen many times. The chain uses TRBV6-9 and TRBJ1-1, with 9 bases fitting TRBD1. V lost 10 bases to trimming and J lost 1 base; unmatched junction nucleotides: 10. The CDR3 is 15 amino acids. Germline CDR1 is MNHGY and CDR2 is SVAAGI. CDR3 loop: CANITGTGTNTEAFF. The CDR3 DNA reads as TGTGCCAACATAACCGGGACAGGGACGAACACTGAAGCTTTCTTT.

This clonotype was found a few times. The chain carries TRBV7-9 and TRBJ2-7; 7 bases are a match to TRBD1. Losses at the gene ends were 1 base for V and 6 bases for J; bases not matched to a gene: 3. The CDR3 extends over 13 amino acids. Per the germline V gene, CDR1 is SEHNR and CDR2 is FQNEAQ (reference sequence). The CDR3 spells CASSLVQGSEQYF. CDR3 bases: TGTGCCAGCAGCTTAGTACAGGGGAGCGAGCAGTACTTC.

To note about this clonotype: Given a much more abundant clone one base away, this may be a read error. The chain recombines TRBV6-5 with TRBJ2-3; 12 nucleotides match TRBD2. The germline gives CDR1 MNHEY, CDR2 SVGAGI. The CDR3 consists of 16 residues. The CDR3 is CAGSATSGGSTDTQYF. The DNA for the CDR3 is TGTGCCGGCAGTGCGACTAGCGGGGGAAGCACAGATACGCAGTATTTT.

This clonotype was counted many times. The CDR3 DNA is TGTGCCAGCAGTCCGGGGAACGGGGAGCTGTTTTTT. Translation: CASSPGNGELFF. V is TRBV12-3 or TRBV12-4 and J is TRBJ2-2, with D possibly TRBD2 on 5 matching bases. This CDR3 is built from 12 residues. V lost 5 bases to trimming and J lost 7 bases, with 8 bases between them.

The genes are TRBV14 and TRBJ2-2; D is perhaps TRBD1 (6 bases). Between the trimmed V and J ends, which lost 3 bases and 8 bases, there was a span of 13 bases. Germline CDR1 reads SGHDN; CDR2 reads FVKESK. CDR3 length: 14 amino acids. CDR3 protein: CASSHPSGVGELFF. In DNA, the CDR3 is TGTGCCAGCAGCCACCCGTCAGGGGTTGGGGAGCTGTTTTTT.